A selection of T cell receptor beta chains follows, all from one sample in a study of long-term antiretroviral therapy in people with HIV. Sequencing was performed with immunoSEQ multiplex PCR; in TCRdb, only in-frame clones are kept and a portion is missing. The data show over 30,000 clones, with roughly 77% seen just once and roughly 3.2% held by the top ten. Specimen: unsorted PBMCs, collected 1.9 years after starting antiretroviral therapy. The receptor source for this set is a man aged 18 to 30 with HIV. Both conserved end residues are trimmed from each CDR3. D genes are given only for firm matches.

len,j_gene,v_gene,d_gene,CDR3aa
11,TRBJ2-5,TRBV5-6,-,ASSLFLQETQY
11,TRBJ1-2,TRBV5-1,-,ASGRDPSYGYT
12,TRBJ1-2,TRBV5-1,-,ASSTTGWAYGYT
13,TRBJ1-2,TRBV19,-,ASKRAGDGPGGYT
9,TRBJ1-2,TRBV2,-,ASQGGDGYT
11,TRBJ2-7,TRBV10-3,TRBD2,AIKAGGNYEQY
11,TRBJ2-2,TRBV5-4,-,ASSLDGAGELF
11,TRBJ1-5,TRBV5-1,-,ASSRTGFEPQH
11,TRBJ2-1,TRBV2,-,ASVESSYNEQF
12,TRBJ1-6,TRBV7-6,-,ASSDQGPNSPLH
13,TRBJ1-4,TRBV2,-,ASSVAQATNEKLF
13,TRBJ2-1,TRBV6-5,TRBD2,ASTPGGLASNEQF
13,TRBJ1-6,TRBV18,-,ASSPPGQGSPPLH
15,TRBJ2-7,TRBV18,TRBD2,ASSPGGVTTPTYEQY
13,TRBJ2-6,TRBV6-1,-,ASSEEESGANVLT
12,TRBJ2-5,TRBV13,TRBD2,ASSIGRGVETQY
15,TRBJ2-6,TRBV4-1,-,ASSQDKGAPGANVLT
10,TRBJ1-2,TRBV30,-,AWSVPGQGYT
10,TRBJ1-1,TRBV10-3,-,ATRTQNTEAF
12,TRBJ1-3,TRBV30,-,AWSSGFSGNTIY
10,TRBJ2-2,TRBV28,-,ASSLRTGELF
12,TRBJ1-1,TRBV27,-,ASSLRASSTEAF
11,TRBJ1-1,TRBV29-1,-,SVVNRENTEAF
12,TRBJ2-1,TRBV18,-,ASSPPGLPYEQF
12,TRBJ2-3,TRBV5-1,-,ASSPLGQPDTQY
11,TRBJ2-5,TRBV10-1,TRBD1,ANDDRVQETQY
13,TRBJ1-2,TRBV5-4,-,ASSLGGTPNDGYT
14,TRBJ1-1,TRBV4-1,-,ASSQGYRAFHTEAF
13,TRBJ1-5,TRBV15,-,ATSRGKGGNQPQH
15,TRBJ1-6,TRBV19,TRBD1,ASSTSNTGDYNSPLH
13,TRBJ1-4,TRBV14,-,ASSPRFATNEKLF
12,TRBJ2-7,TRBV6-1,TRBD1,ASSVRDSFYEQY
13,TRBJ2-1,TRBV6-6,-,ASSPRGSSYNEQF
12,TRBJ1-2,TRBV19,TRBD1,ASSWTGGSGGYT
13,TRBJ1-5,TRBV28,TRBD1,ASSFPGGRGQPQH
14,TRBJ2-5,TRBV5-4,-,ASSLGGKGAGETQY
12,TRBJ2-5,TRBV6-1,-,ASSGGGPQETQY
11,TRBJ2-1,TRBV28,TRBD2,ASRSGGAGEQF
11,TRBJ2-7,TRBV11-2,-,ASSLDRDYEQY
9,TRBJ1-2,TRBV29-1,-,SVRGGEGYT
11,TRBJ1-2,TRBV29-1,TRBD1,SVRGQSIYGYT
14,TRBJ2-2,TRBV11-3,-,ASSLYGGEHAGELF
12,TRBJ1-3,TRBV6-1,-,ASSTSYIGNTIY
13,TRBJ2-6,TRBV15,-,ATSRDQAGANVLT
16,TRBJ2-7,TRBV28,-,ASSLVRAAYNSSYEQY
14,TRBJ1-5,TRBV19,-,ASTPRGQYSNQPQH
15,TRBJ1-4,TRBV9,-,ASSAYGDTSTNEKLF